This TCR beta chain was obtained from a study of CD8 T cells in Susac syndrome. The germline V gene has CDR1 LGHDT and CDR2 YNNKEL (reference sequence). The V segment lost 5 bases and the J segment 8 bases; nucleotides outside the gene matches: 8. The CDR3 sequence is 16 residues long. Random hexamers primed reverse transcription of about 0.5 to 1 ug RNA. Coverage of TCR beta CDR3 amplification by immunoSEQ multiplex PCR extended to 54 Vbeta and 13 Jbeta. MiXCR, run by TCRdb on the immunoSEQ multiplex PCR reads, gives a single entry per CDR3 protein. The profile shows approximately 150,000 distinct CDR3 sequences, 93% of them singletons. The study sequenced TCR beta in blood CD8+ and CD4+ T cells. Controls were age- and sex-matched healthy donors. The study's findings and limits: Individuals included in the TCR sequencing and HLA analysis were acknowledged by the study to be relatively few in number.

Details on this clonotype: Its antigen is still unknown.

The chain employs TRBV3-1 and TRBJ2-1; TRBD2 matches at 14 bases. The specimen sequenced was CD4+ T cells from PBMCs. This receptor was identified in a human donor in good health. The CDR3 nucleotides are TGTGCCAGCAGCGATGGGACTAGCGGGGGTGGGGATGAGCAGTTCTTC. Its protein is CASSDGTSGGGDEQFF.